This entry is about one T cell receptor beta chain. Produced via immunoSEQ multiplex PCR; TCRdb's table is partial and in-frame only. Here the sample spans more than 200,000 clones, approximately 81% being singletons. This specimen belongs to a study of blood T cell repertoires in COVID-19. Looked up from germline, CDR1 is MNHEY and CDR2 is SMNVEV (reference sequence). The CDR3 covers 14 residues. V was clipped by 3 bases and J by 3 bases; unmatched bases: 5. The specimen sequenced was peripheral blood. This chain links TRBV27 with TRBJ2-7, with 7 bases fitting TRBD2. This clonotype was obtained from a man aged 55 to 70 with acute or convalescent COVID-19. In DNA, the CDR3 is TGTGCCAGCAGTTTCTCGGCGGGAGTCTACGAGCAGTACTTC. Its protein product is CASSFSAGVYEQYF.